Shown below are 20 T cell receptor beta chains from a single sample sequenced in a study of T cells expressing NK-cell markers. No DNA is given; TCRdb re-called the 5' RACE reads and lists each CDR3 protein once. The listing contains fewer than 400,000 distinct CDR3 sequences. Sequenced material: blood T cells: a sorted CD56 or NKG2C T cell subset, CD4+ or CD8+ T cells, or bulk PBMC T cells (not recorded which). The source is a man aged 18 to 69 in good health.

The gene calls are TRBV12-5 and TRBJ1-6; TCRdb's D call of TRBD1 is untestable without DNA. The CDR3 consists of 19 residues. The germline gives CDR1 LGHNT, CDR2 FRNRAP. This CDR3 is CASGALGPGGGVYNSPLHF.

The chain recombines TRBV12-3 or TRBV12-4 with TRBJ2-5; TCRdb selects TRBD1, and the lack of DNA leaves this call unchecked. The CDR3 extends over 11 amino acids. The CDR3: CASKGRETQYF.

The chain has TRBV2 and TRBJ2-1; TCRdb selects TRBD1, and the lack of DNA leaves this call unchecked. Germline V CDR1 and CDR2: SNHLY, FYNNEI. This CDR3 has 14 amino acids. This CDR3 is CASSRGNDGNEQFF. The full variable domain, completed using reference TRBV2 and TRBJ2-1, is EPEVTQTPSHQVTQMGQEVILRCVPISNHLYFYWYRQILGQKVEFLVSFYNNEISEKSEIFDDQFSVERPDGSNFTLKIRSTKLEDSAMYFCASSRGNDGNEQFFGPGTRLTVL.

The chain has TRBV29-1 and TRBJ1-2; TCRdb calls TRBD1, which cannot be checked without DNA. This CDR3 contains 15 residues. Per germline, CDR1 SQVTM and CDR2 ANQGSEA. CDR3 sequence: CSVRDPGRDGYGYTF. Full variable domain (rest looked up from reference TRBV29-1 and TRBJ1-2): SAVISQKPSRDICQRGTSLTIQCQVDSQVTMMFWYRQQPGQSLTLIATANQGSEATYESGFVIDKFPISRPNLTFSTLTVSNMSPEDSSIYLCSVRDPGRDGYGYTFGSGTRLTVV.

The chain recombines TRBV6-1 with TRBJ2-3; TCRdb lists TRBD2, though no DNA is available to test this call. The CDR3 loop spans 17 amino acids. Looked up from germline, CDR1 is MNHNS and CDR2 is SASEGT. CDR3 amino acids: CASSPGTSGGKRGTQYF.

The chain couples TRBV4-2 to TRBJ2-1; without DNA, the TCRdb call of TRBD1 cannot be checked. Germline values: CDR1 LGHNA, CDR2 YNFKEQ. The CDR3 runs to 16 residues. CDR3 protein: CASSQGAATVGNEQFF.

This chain connects TRBV5-1 to TRBJ2-1; TCRdb lists TRBD1, though no DNA is available to test this call. Germline CDR1 SGHRS, CDR2 YFSETQ. This CDR3 region has 16 residues. CDR3: CASRTVGGNSYNEQFF.

The rearrangement joins TRBV30 to TRBJ1-2; the D call of TRBD1 rests on TCRdb alone, since no DNA is present to check it. Germline CDR1 reads GTSNPN; CDR2 reads SVGIG (reference sequence). CDR3 size: 14 residues. CDR3 region: CAWSVYRANYGYTF. Variable domain in full (rest from reference TRBV30 and TRBJ1-2): SQTIHQWPATLVQPVGSPLSLECTVEGTSNPNLYWYRQAAGRGLQLLFYSVGIGQISSEVPQNLSASRPQDRQFILSSKKLLLSDSGFYLCAWSVYRANYGYTFGSGTRLTVV.

This chain uses TRBV5-1 with TRBJ1-4. The CDR3 is 15 amino acids. Germline loops: CDR1 SGHRS, CDR2 YFSETQ. This chain's CDR3 is CASSPLVGIDEKLFF.

The chain is built from TRBV18 and TRBJ1-5. Germline CDR1 KGHSH, CDR2 LQKENI. CDR3 length: 14 amino acids. The chain's CDR3 is CASSPSVRDQPQHF.

The V and J genes are TRBV5-1 and TRBJ1-1; as DNA is missing, the TRBD1 call by TCRdb cannot be tested. Germline CDR1 is SGHRS and CDR2 is YFSETQ. This CDR3 region has 14 residues. The CDR3 spells CASSLAPGSTEAFF.

The chain employs TRBV7-2 and TRBJ1-2; without DNA, the TCRdb call of TRBD1 cannot be checked. The CDR3 is made up of 13 amino acids. Looked up from germline, CDR1 is SGHTA and CDR2 is FQGNSA. CDR3 in amino acids: CASSPTGYLGYTF.

This chain uses TRBV5-5 with TRBJ1-2; TCRdb's D gene call, TRBD1, goes unchecked for lack of DNA. The CDR3 is 13 residues long. CDR1 SGHKS and CDR2 YYEKEE come from the germline V gene (reference sequence). Here the CDR3 reads CASSSYVGVGYTF.

This chain joins TRBV5-1 and TRBJ2-5; TCRdb names TRBD1, which stays unverified in the absence of DNA. The CDR3 has 16 residues. Germline loops: CDR1 SGHRS, CDR2 YFSETQ. CDR3: CASSSQGGPFIETQYF.

The CDR3 reads CASSKVAGFSYGYTF. The chain recombines TRBV21-1 with TRBJ1-2. TRBV21-1 is noted as a pseudogene. This CDR3 spans 15 amino acids.

The chain combines TRBV5-5 with TRBJ2-2. CDR1 and CDR2 from the germline V gene are SGHKS and YYEKEE (reference sequence). The CDR3 is 14 residues long. CDR3 loop: CASSLGLHTGELFF.

V and J are TRBV28 and TRBJ2-7; absent DNA, TCRdb's TRBD2 call cannot be checked. Germline CDR1 and CDR2: MDHEN and SYDVKM. The CDR3 covers 16 residues. The CDR3 protein is CASSAATSGTTYEQYF.

V is TRBV6-1 and J is TRBJ1-1; the D call of TRBD1 rests on TCRdb alone, since no DNA is present to check it. CDR3 size: 14 residues. Germline V gene lookup returns CDR1 MNHNS and CDR2 SASEGT. The CDR3 protein is CASRSFQGHTEAFF.

The rearrangement uses TRBV4-2 and TRBJ2-3; TCRdb reports TRBD2, a call that lacks DNA to check it against. This CDR3 contains 20 residues. Germline V gives CDR1 LGHNA, CDR2 YNFKEQ. The CDR3: CASSPTLTTLAGGRSDTQYF.

This rearrangement joins TRBV20-1 to TRBJ2-7; lacking DNA, the TRBD1 call made by TCRdb goes unchecked. The CDR3 contains 15 residues. Looked up from germline, CDR1 is DFQATT and CDR2 is SNEGSKA (reference sequence). The CDR3 spells CSAKVTGFGPLEQYF.